The 16 T cell receptor beta chains below were found in one sample sequenced in a study of spatial heterogeneity in lung cancer. TCRdb reprocessed the 5' RACE reads with MiXCR, giving one entry per CDR3 protein. Here the sample spans almost 75,000 distinct CDR3 sequences, 13% being singletons. Described time point: sample taken at primary tumor resection. Unsorted whole RNA of tumor, nontumor lung or frozen PBMC was sequenced. The sequenced sample was PBMCs, obtained at surgery. These receptors were obtained from a male donor with early-stage non-small cell lung cancer.

V is TRBV2 and J is TRBJ1-2; D is unresolved. The ends were cut back, 2 bases at V and 6 bases at J, with 16 bases in the middle. This CDR3 region has 15 residues. CDR1 and CDR2 from the germline V gene are SNHLY and FYNNEI. The CDR3 here is CASSEMEGGFHGYTF. Here the CDR3 DNA reads TGTGCCAGCAGTGAAATGGAGGGAGGGTTCCATGGCTACACCTTC.

V and J are TRBV4-3 and TRBJ2-1; 9 nucleotides agree with TRBD2. The J segment lost 6 bases and the V segment lost 4 bases, leaving 16 bases of the junction unmatched. The CDR3 totals 18 residues. CDR1 is LGHNA, CDR2 YSLEER, per germline. The CDR3 reads CASSLQSAGLAIINEQFF. In DNA, the CDR3 is TGCGCCAGCAGCCTCCAAAGCGCCGGACTAGCGATAATCAATGAGCAGTTCTTC.

The chain is built from TRBV5-1 and TRBJ1-1; the match to TRBD1 covers 9 bases. V shed 2 bases, J shed 4 bases, and the junction held 3 bases outside the gene matches. This CDR3 spans 14 amino acids. The V gene's germline CDR1 is SGHRS and CDR2 YFSETQ. The CDR3 spells CASSLQGASTEAFF. CDR3 nucleotide sequence: TGCGCCAGCAGCTTACAGGGGGCTAGCACTGAAGCTTTCTTT.

This clonotype was detected only a few times. V gene TRBV7-9 combines with J gene TRBJ2-1; D is undetermined. Trimming pared 1 base from V and 6 bases from J, leaving 4 bases between. The germline gives CDR1 SEHNR, CDR2 FQNEAQ (reference sequence). The CDR3 spans 12 residues. CDR3 region: CASSLGLNEQFF. DNA of the CDR3: TGTGCCAGCAGCTTAGGTCTCAATGAGCAGTTCTTC. Combining the CDR3 with reference TRBV7-9 and TRBJ2-1 gives the whole variable domain DTGVSQNPRHKITKRGQNVTFRCDPISEHNRLYWYRQTLGQGPEFLTYFQNEAQLEKSRLLSDRFSAERPKGSFSTLEIQRTEQGDSAMYLCASSLGLNEQFFGPGTRLTVL.

Notes on this clonotype: Compared with germline, one end of the junction differs, possibly owing to a read error. The chain carries TRBV15 and TRBJ2-1, with 8 bases matching TRBD2. Germline V lookup: CDR1 LNHNV, CDR2 YYDKDF (reference sequence). This CDR3 has 16 amino acids. The CDR3 here is CATSRGRTSSHNEQFF. The CDR3, as DNA: TGTGCCACCAGCAGAGGTAGGACTAGCTCCCACAATGAGCAGTTCTTC.

This clonotype was counted at least ten times. The chain is built from TRBV24-1 and TRBJ1-2, with 9 bases that match TRBD1. V was clipped by 3 bases and J by 8 bases; unmatched bases: 6. This CDR3 contains 14 residues. Germline assignment: CDR1 KGHDR and CDR2 SFDVKD. In nucleotides, the CDR3 is TGTGCCACCAGTGATACCGGGACAGGGCAAGGCTACACCTTC. This gives the protein CATSDTGTGQGYTF.

This chain connects TRBV7-9 to TRBJ1-5; D might be TRBD1 (5 bases). CDR3 length: 13 amino acids. Trimming pared 5 bases from V and 7 bases from J, leaving 12 bases between. CDR1 and CDR2 (germline): SEHNR, FQNEAQ (reference sequence). The chain's CDR3 is CASSPGGNQPQHF. CDR3 sequence (DNA): TGTGCCAGCAGCCCCGGGGGTAACCAGCCCCAGCATTTT.

This clonotype was seen at least ten times. The chain has TRBV24-1 and TRBJ2-5; a weak D match, TRBD2 (5 bases). CDR3 length equals 15 residues. Germline assignment: CDR1 KGHDR and CDR2 SFDVKD. V lost 4 bases and J lost 1, with 12 bases in between. The chain's CDR3 is CATSDSGRLQETQYF. The CDR3 nucleotides are TGTGCCACCAGTGACAGCGGACGGCTCCAAGAGACCCAGTACTTC.

This clonotype showed up just a few times. The CDR3 DNA sequence: TGTGCCAGCAGCCTTAGCTCCTACAATGAGCAGTTCTTC. It encodes CASSLSSYNEQFF. The chain joins TRBV9 to TRBJ2-1; no firm D call. This CDR3 contains 13 residues. Trimming removed 4 bases at V and 0 bases at J, with 5 bases between. Germline V gene lookup returns CDR1 SGDLS and CDR2 YYNGEE.

On this clonotype itself: One end of the junction fails to match germline, which may point to a read error. This rearrangement joins TRBV10-1 to TRBJ2-3; TRBD2 agrees at 10 bases. Per germline, CDR1 WNHNN and CDR2 SYGVQD (reference sequence). The CDR3 loop spans 15 amino acids. This chain's CDR3 is CASSDTSGMTDTRYF. CDR3 nucleotides: TGCGCCAGCAGTGACACTAGCGGGATGACAGATACGCGGTATTTT.

This clonotype was picked up a small number of times. The chain has TRBV20-1 and TRBJ2-7, with 7 bases identical to TRBD2. This CDR3 has 15 amino acids. Unmatched junction bases numbered 16, after V lost 5 bases and J lost 6 bases. The germline CDR1 and CDR2 sequences are DFQATT and SNEGSKA (reference sequence). For the CDR3, the DNA is TGCAGTGCTCGCCGGACTAGTGGTCCACCCTCCGAGCAGTACTTC. Its translation is CSARRTSGPPSEQYF.

There are a few counts of this clonotype. At one of its ends the junction is not consistent with the germline gene, which may arise from a read error. The chain is built from TRBV18 and TRBJ2-3; 8 bases are shared with TRBD2. Germline assignment: CDR1 KGHSH and CDR2 LQKENI. This CDR3 contains 14 residues. The CDR3 DNA reads TGTGCCAGCTCCCCACTAGCGGGCACAGATACGCAGTATTTT. It specifies CASSPLAGTDTQYF. Complete variable domain (other parts from reference TRBV18 and TRBJ2-3): NAGVMQNPRHLVRRRGQEARLRCSPMKGHSHVYWYRQLPEEGLKFMVYLQKENIIDESGMPKERFSAEFPKEGPSILRIQQVVRGDSAAYFCASSPLAGTDTQYFGPGTRLTVL.

Comment on this clonotype: This may be a read error: a much more frequent sequence differs by one nucleotide. V usage is TRBV4-3 and J usage is TRBJ1-1; 7 bases are a match to TRBD1. The CDR3 length is 15 residues. Germline values: CDR1 LGHNA, CDR2 YSLEER. V lost 4 bases, J lost 6 bases, and 11 bases stayed unmatched. CDR3 protein: CASSPGYRGDAEAFF. The CDR3 nucleotides read TGCGCCAGCAGCCCTGGTTACAGGGGAGACGCTGAAGCTTTCTTT.

The J gene is TRBJ2-7, the V gene TRBV5-6, with D perhaps assigned TRBD1 or TRBD2 (5 bases each). V was pared by 6 bases and J by 2 bases, with 15 bases between. The germline V gene encodes CDR1 SGHDT and CDR2 YYEEEE. The CDR3 contains 14 residues. The CDR3: CASTTGLGTYEQYF. The CDR3 coding sequence is TGTGCCAGCACCACAGGACTCGGGACCTACGAGCAGTACTTC. The full variable domain, its missing parts supplied by reference TRBV5-6 and TRBJ2-7, is DAGVTQSPTHLIKTRGQQVTLRCSPKSGHDTVSWYQQALGQGPQFIFQYYEEEERQRGNFPDRFSGHQFPNYSSELNVNALLLGDSALYLCASTTGLGTYEQYFGPGTRLTVT.

The rearrangement uses TRBV19 and TRBJ1-2; D is possibly TRBD1 (5 bases). Germline CDR1 and CDR2: LNHDA and SQIVND (reference sequence). The V gene lost 7 bases and the J gene lost 2 bases, with 11 bases spanning the gap. The CDR3 is 13 amino acids. The DNA of the CDR3 is TGTGCCAGTAAGGGACGGGCAAACTATGGCTACACCTTC. It is translated as CASKGRANYGYTF.

This clonotype was observed a few times. V and J are TRBV7-6 and TRBJ2-4; D uncertain. CDR1 is SGHVS and CDR2 is FNYEAQ in the germline V gene. The CDR3 spans 12 residues. V was cut by 6 bases and J by 13 bases, with 16 bases left in between. The CDR3 region is CASRDSLGRQYF. CDR3 coding DNA: TGTGCCAGCAGGGATTCTCTAGGACGGCAGTACTTC.